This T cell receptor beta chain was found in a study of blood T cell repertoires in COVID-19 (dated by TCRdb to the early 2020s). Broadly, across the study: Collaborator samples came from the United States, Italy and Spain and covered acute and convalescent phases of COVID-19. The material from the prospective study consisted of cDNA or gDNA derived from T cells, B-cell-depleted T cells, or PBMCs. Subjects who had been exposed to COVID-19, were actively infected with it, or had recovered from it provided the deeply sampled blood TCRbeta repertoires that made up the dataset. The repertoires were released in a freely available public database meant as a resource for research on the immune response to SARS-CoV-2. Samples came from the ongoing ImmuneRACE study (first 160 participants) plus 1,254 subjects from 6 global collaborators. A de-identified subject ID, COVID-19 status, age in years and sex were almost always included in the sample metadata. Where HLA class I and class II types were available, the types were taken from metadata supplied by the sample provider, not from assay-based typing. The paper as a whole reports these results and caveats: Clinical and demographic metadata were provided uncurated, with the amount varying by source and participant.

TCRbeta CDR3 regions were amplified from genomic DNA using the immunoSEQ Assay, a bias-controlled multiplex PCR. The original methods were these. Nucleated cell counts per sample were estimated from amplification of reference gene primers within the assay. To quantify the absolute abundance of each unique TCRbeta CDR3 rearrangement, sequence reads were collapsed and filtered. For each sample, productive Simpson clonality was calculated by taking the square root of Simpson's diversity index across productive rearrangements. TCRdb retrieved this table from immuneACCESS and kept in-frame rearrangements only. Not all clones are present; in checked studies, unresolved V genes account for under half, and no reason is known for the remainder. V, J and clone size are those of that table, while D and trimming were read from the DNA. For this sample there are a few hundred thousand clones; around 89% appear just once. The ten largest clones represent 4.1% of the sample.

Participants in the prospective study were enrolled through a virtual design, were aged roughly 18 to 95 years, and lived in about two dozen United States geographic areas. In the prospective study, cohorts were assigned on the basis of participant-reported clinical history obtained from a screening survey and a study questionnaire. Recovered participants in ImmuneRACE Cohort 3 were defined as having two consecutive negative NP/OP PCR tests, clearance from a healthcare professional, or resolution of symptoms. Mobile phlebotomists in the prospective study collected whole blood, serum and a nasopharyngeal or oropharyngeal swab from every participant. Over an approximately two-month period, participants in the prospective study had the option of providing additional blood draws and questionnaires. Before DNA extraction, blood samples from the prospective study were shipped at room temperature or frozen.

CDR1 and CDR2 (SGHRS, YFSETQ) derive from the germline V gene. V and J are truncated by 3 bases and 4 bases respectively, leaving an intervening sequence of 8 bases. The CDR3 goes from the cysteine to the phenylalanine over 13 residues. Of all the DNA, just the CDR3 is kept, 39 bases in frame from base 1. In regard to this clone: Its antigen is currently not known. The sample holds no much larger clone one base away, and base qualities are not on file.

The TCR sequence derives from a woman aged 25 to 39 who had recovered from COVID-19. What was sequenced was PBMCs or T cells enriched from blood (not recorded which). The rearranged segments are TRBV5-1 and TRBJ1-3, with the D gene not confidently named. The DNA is TGCGCCAGCAGCTCTGAACACGGAAACACCATATATTTT. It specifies CASSSEHGNTIYF.